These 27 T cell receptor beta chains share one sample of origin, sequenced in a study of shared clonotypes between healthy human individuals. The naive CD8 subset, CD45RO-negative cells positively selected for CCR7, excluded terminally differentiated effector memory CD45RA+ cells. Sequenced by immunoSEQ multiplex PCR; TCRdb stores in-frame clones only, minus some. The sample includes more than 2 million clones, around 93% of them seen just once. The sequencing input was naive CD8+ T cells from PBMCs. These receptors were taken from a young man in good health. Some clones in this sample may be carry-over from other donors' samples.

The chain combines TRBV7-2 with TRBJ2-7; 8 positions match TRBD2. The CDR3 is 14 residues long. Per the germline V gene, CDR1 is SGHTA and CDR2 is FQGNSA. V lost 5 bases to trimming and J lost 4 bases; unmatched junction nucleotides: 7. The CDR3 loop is CASSTRLALYEQYF. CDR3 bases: TGTGCCAGCAGCACAAGACTAGCGCTGTACGAGCAGTACTTC.

CDR3 sequence: CASSLIWLAGETDEQYF. As DNA, the CDR3 is TGTGCCAGCAGTTTAATTTGGCTAGCGGGAGAGACGGACGAGCAGTACTTC. The chain is built from TRBV27 and TRBJ2-7, with 10 bases lining up with TRBD2. This CDR3 comprises 17 residues. Germline trimming cut 2 bases from V and 5 bases from J; bases unmatched to any gene: 12. CDR1 and CDR2 from the germline V gene are MNHEY and SMNVEV (reference sequence).

CDR3 in amino acids: CASSSLLTGLYGYTF. The CDR3, as DNA: TGTGCCAGCAGCTCCCTGCTAACCGGTCTCTATGGCTACACCTTC. V gene TRBV5-4 combines with J gene TRBJ1-2, with D unclear. The CDR3 spans 15 residues. Trimming pared 3 bases from V and 4 bases from J, leaving 16 bases between. The germline V gene has CDR1 SGHNT and CDR2 YYREEE (reference sequence). Combining the CDR3 with reference TRBV5-4 and TRBJ1-2 gives the whole variable domain ETGVTQSPTHLIKTRGQQVTLRCSSQSGHNTVSWYQQALGQGPQFIFQYYREEENGRGNFPPRFSGLQFPNYSSELNVNALELDDSALYLCASSSLLTGLYGYTFGSGTRLTVV.

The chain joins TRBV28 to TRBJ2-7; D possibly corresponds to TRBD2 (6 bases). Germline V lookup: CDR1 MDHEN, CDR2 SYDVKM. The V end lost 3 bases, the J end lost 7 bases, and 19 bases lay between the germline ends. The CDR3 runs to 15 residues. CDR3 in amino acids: CASSFPGTGLTEQYF. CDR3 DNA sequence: TGTGCCAGCAGTTTTCCCGGGACTGGGCTCACGGAGCAGTACTTC. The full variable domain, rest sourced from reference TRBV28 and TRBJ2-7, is DVKVTQSSRYLVKRTGEKVFLECVQDMDHENMFWYRQDPGLGLRLIYFSYDVKMKEKGDIPEGYSVSREKKERFSLILESASTNQTSMYLCASSFPGTGLTEQYFGPGTRLTVT.

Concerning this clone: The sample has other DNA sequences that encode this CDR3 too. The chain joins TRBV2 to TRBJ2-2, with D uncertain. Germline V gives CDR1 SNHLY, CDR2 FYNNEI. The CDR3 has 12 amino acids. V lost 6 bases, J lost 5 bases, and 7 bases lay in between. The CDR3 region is CASSSRTGELFF. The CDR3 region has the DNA TGTGCCAGCAGCTCAAGAACCGGGGAGCTGTTTTTT.

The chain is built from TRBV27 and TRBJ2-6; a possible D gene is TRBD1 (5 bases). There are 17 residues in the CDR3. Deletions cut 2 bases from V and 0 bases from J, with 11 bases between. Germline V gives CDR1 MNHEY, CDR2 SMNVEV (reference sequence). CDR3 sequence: CASSLGALSSGANVLTF. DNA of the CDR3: TGTGCCAGCAGTTTAGGGGCCCTAAGCTCTGGGGCCAACGTCCTGACTTTC.

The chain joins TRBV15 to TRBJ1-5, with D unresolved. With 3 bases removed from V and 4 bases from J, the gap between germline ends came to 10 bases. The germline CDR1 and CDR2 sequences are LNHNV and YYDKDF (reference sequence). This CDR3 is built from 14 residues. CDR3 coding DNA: TGTGCCACCAGCAGTTTTGGGGAAAATCAGCCCCAGCATTTT. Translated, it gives CATSSFGENQPQHF. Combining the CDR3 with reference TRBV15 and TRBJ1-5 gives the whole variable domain DAMVIQNPRYQVTQFGKPVTLSCSQTLNHNVMYWYQQKSSQAPKLLFHYYDKDFNNEADTPDNFQSRRPNTSFCFLDIRSPGLGDTAMYLCATSSFGENQPQHFGDGTRLSIL.

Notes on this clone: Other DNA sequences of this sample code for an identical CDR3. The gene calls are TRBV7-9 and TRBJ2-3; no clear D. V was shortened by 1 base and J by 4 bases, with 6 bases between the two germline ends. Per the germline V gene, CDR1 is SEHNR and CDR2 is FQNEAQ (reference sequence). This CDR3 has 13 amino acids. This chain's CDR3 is CASSLDRADTQYF. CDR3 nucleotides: TGTGCCAGCAGCTTAGACCGGGCAGATACGCAGTATTTT. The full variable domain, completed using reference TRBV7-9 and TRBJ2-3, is DTGVSQNPRHKITKRGQNVTFRCDPISEHNRLYWYRQTLGQGPEFLTYFQNEAQLEKSRLLSDRFSAERPKGSFSTLEIQRTEQGDSAMYLCASSLDRADTQYFGPGTRLTVL.

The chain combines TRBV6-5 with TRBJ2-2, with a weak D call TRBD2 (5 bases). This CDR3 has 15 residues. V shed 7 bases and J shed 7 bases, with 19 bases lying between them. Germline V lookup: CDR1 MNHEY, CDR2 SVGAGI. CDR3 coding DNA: TGTGCCAGCACGTCGTCGAGGCCGGGGATCGGGGAGCTGTTTTTT. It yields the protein CASTSSRPGIGELFF.

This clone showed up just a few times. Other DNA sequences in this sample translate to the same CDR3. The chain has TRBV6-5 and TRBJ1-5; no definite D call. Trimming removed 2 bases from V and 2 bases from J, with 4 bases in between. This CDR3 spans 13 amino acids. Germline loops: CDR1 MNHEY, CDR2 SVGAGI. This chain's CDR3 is CASSYEGNQPQHF. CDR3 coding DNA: TGTGCCAGCAGTTACGAAGGCAATCAGCCCCAGCATTTT.

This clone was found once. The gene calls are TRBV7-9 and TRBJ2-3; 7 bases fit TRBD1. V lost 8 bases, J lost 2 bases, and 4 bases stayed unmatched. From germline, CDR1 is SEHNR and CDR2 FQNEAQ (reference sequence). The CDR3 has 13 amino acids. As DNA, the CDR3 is TGTGCCAGCCCGGACAGGCTCACAGATACGCAGTATTTT. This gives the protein CASPDRLTDTQYF.

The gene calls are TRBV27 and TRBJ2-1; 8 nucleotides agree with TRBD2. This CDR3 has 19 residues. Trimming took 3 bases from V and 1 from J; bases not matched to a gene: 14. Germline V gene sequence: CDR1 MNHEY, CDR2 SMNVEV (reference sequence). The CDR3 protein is CASSFQTSEMPASYNEQFF. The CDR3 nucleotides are TGTGCCAGCAGTTTCCAGACTAGCGAGATGCCGGCGTCCTACAATGAGCAGTTCTTC.

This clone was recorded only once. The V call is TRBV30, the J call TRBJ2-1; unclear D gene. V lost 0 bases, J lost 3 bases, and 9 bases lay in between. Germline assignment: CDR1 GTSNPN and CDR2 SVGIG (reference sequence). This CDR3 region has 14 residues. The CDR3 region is CAWSVRALYNEQFF. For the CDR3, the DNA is TGTGCCTGGAGTGTCCGTGCGCTCTACAATGAGCAGTTCTTC.

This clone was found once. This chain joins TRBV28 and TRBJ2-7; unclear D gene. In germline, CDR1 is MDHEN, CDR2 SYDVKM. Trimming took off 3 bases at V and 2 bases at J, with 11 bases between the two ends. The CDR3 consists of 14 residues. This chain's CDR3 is CASSFLGQPYEQYF. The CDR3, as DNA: TGTGCCAGCAGTTTTCTTGGGCAGCCCTACGAGCAGTACTTC.

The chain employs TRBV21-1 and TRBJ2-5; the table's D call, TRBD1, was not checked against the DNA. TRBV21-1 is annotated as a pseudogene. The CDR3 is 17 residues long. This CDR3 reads CASSKWEGQGAGETQYF. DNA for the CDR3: TGTGCCAGCAGCAAATGGGAAGGACAGGGTGCAGGAGAGACCCAGTACTTC.

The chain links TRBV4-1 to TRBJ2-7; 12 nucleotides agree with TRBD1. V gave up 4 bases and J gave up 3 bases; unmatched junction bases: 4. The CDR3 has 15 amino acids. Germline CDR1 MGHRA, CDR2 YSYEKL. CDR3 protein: CASSLGTGGNYEQYF. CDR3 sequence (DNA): TGCGCCAGCAGCCTCGGGACAGGGGGCAACTACGAGCAGTACTTC.

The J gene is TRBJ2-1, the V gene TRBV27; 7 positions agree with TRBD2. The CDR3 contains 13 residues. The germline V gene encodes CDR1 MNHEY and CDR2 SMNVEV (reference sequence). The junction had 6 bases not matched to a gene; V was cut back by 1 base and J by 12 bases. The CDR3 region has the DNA TGTGCCAGCAGTTTATTGCCTAGCGGCAGGCAGTTCTTC. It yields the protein CASSLLPSGRQFF.

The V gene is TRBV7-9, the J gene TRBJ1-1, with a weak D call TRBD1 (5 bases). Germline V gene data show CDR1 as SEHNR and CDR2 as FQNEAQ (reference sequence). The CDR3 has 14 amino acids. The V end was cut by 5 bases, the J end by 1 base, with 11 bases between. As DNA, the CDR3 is TGTGCCAGCAGCCCGGGACCCGCGAACACTGAAGCTTTCTTT. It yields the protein CASSPGPANTEAFF.

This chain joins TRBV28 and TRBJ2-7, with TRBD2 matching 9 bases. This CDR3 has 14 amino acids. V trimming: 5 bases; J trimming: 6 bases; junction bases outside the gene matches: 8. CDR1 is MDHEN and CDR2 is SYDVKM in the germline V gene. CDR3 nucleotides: TGTGCCAGCAGTCCCGCCCTAGCGGGAATCGAGCAGTACTTC. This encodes CASSPALAGIEQYF.

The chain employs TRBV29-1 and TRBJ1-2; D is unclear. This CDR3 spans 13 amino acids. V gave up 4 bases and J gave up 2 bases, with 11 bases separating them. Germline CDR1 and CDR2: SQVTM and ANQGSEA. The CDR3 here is CSVAGNTNYGYTF. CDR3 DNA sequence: TGCAGCGTTGCTGGCAATACCAACTATGGCTACACCTTC.

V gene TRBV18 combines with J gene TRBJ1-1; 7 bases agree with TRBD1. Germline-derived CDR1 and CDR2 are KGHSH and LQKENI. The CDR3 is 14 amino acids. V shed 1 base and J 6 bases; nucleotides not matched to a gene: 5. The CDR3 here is CASSPLTGAAEAFF. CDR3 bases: TGTGCCAGCTCACCACTTACAGGGGCCGCTGAAGCTTTCTTT.

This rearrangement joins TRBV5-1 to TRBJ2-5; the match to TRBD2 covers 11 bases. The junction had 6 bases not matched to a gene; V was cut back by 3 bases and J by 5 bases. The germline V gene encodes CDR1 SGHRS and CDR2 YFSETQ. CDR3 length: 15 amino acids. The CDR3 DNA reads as TGCGCCAGCAGCTGGACTAGCGGGCGGGGGGAGACCCAGTACTTC. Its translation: CASSWTSGRGETQYF.

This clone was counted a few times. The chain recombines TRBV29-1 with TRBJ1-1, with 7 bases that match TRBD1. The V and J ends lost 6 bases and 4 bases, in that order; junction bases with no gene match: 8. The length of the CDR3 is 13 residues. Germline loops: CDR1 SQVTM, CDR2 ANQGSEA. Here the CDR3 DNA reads TGCAGCGTATACCGGACAGGAACCACTGAAGCTTTCTTT. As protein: CSVYRTGTTEAFF.

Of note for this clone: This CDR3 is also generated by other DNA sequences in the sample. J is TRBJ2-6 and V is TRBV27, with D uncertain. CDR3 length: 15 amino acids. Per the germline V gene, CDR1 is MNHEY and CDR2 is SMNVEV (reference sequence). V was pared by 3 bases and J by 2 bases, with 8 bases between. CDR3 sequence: CASSLIGPGANVLTF. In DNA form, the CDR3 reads TGTGCCAGCAGTTTGATCGGCCCTGGGGCCAACGTCCTGACTTTC. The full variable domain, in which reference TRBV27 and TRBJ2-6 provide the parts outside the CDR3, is EAQVTQNPRYLITVTGKKLTVTCSQNMNHEYMSWYRQDPGLGLRQIYYSMNVEVTDKGDVPEGYKVSRKEKRNFPLILESPSPNQTSLYFCASSLIGPGANVLTFGAGSRLTVL.

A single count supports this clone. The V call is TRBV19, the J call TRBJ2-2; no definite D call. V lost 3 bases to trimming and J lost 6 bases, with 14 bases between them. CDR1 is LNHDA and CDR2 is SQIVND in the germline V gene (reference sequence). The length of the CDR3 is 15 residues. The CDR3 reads CASSIPTELPGELFF. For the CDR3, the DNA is TGTGCCAGTAGTATCCCCACAGAACTTCCCGGGGAGCTGTTTTTT.

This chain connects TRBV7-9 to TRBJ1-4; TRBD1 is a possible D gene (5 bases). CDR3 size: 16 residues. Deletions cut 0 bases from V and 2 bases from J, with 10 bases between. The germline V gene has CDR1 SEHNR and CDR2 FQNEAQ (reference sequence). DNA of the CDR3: TGTGCCAGCAGCTTAGCGAGCGGGGGGACTAATGAAAAACTGTTTTTT. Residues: CASSLASGGTNEKLFF.

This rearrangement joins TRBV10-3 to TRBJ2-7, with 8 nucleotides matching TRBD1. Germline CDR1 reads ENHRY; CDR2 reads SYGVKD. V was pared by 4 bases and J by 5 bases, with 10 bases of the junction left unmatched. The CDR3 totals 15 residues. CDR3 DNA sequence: TGTGCCATCAGTGCTCCCGGACAGGGTTTCAACGAGCAGTACTTC. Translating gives CAISAPGQGFNEQYF.